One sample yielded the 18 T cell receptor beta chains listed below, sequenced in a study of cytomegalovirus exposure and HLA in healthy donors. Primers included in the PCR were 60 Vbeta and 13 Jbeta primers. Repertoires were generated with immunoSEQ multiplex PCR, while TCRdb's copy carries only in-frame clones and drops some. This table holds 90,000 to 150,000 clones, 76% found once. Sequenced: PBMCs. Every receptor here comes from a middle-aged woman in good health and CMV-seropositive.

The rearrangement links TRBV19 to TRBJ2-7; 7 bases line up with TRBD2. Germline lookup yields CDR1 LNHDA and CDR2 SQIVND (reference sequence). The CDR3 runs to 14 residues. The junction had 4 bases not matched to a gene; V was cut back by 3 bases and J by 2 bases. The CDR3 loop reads CASSITGGTYEQYF. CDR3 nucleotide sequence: TGTGCCAGTAGTATTACGGGGGGAACCTACGAGCAGTACTTC.

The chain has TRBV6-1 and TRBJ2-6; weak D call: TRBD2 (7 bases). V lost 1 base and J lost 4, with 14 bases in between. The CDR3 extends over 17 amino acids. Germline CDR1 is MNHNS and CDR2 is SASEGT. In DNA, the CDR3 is TGTGCCAGCAGTGAAGGGGAGGGGGTGCTAGGGGCCAACGTCCTGACTTTC. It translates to CASSEGEGVLGANVLTF.

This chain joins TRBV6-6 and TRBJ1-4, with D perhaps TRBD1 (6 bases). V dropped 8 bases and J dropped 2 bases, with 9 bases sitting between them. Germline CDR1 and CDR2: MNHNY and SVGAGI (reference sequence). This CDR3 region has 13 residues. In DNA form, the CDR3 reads TGTGCCAGCCAAGACAGGACTAATGAAAAACTGTTTTTT. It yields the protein CASQDRTNEKLFF.

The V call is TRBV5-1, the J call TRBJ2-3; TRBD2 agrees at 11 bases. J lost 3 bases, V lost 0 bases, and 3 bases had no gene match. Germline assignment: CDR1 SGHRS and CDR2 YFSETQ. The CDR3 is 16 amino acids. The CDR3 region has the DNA TGCGCCAGCAGCTTGGAACTAGCGGGGGATACAGATACGCAGTATTTT. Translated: CASSLELAGDTDTQYF.

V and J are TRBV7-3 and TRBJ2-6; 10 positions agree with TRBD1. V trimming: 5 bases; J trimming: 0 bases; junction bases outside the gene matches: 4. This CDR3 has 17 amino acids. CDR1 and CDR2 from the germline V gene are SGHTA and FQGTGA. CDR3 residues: CASSPGQGVSGANVLTF. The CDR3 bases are TGTGCCAGCAGCCCAGGACAGGGGGTCTCTGGGGCCAACGTCCTGACTTTC.

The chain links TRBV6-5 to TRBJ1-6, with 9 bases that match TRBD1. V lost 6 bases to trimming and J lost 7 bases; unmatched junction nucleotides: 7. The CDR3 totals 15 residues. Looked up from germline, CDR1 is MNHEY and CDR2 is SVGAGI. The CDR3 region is CASSRQGGMNSPLHF. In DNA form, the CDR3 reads TGTGCCAGCAGCCGACAGGGGGGGATGAATTCACCCCTCCACTTT.

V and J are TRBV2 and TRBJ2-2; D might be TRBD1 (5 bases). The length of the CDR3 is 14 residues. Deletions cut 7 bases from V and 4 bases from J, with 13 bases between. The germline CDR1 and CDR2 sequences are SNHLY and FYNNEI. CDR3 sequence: CASILTQGTGELFF. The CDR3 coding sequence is TGTGCCAGCATCCTTACTCAGGGCACCGGGGAGCTGTTTTTT.

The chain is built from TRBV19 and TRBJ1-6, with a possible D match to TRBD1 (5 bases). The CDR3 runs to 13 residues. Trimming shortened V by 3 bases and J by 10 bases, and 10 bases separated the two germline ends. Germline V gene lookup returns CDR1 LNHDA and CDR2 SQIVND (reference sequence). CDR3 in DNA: TGTGCCAGTAGTATCCGGGGGGACTCACCCCTCCACTTT. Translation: CASSIRGDSPLHF. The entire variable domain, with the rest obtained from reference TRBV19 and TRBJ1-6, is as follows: DGGITQSPKYLFRKEGQNVTLSCEQNLNHDAMYWYRQDPGQGLRLIYYSQIVNDFQKGDIAEGYSVSREKKESFPLTVTSAQKNPTAFYLCASSIRGDSPLHFGNGTRLTVT.

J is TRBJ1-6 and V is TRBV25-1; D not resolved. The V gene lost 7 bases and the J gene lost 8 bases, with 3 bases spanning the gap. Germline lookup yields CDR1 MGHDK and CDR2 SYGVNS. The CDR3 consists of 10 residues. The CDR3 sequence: CASTDSPLHF. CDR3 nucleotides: TGTGCCAGCACGGATTCACCCCTCCACTTT. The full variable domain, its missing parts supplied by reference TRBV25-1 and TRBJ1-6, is EADIYQTPRYLVIGTGKKITLECSQTMGHDKMYWYQQDPGMELHLIHYSYGVNSTEKGDLSSESTVSRIRTEHFPLTLESARPSHTSQYLCASTDSPLHFGNGTRLTVT.

The CDR3 DNA reads TGTGCCAGCAGCCGTGGACTAACTAGCACAGATACGCAGTATTTT. It specifies CASSRGLTSTDTQYF. The chain has TRBV13 and TRBJ2-3; TRBD2 is a possible D gene (6 bases). The CDR3 spans 15 residues. V lost 5 bases and J 0 bases, leaving 12 bases between the germline ends. Germline loops: CDR1 PRHDT, CDR2 FYEKMQ (reference sequence).

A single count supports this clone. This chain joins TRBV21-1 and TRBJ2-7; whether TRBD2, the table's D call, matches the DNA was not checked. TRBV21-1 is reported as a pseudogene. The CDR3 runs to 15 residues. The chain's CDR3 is CASSKFIQASYEQYF. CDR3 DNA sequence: TGTGCCAGCAGCAAATTTATTCAAGCCTCCTACGAGCAGTACTTC.

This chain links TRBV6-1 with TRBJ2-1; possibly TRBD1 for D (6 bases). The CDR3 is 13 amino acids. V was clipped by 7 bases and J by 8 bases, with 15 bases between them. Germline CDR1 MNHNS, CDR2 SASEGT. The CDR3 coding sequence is TGTGCCAGCACCTTCAGGGGCGTCCATGAGCAGTTCTTC. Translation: CASTFRGVHEQFF.

The CDR3 coding sequence is TGTGCCAGCAGACTACAGGGGGCAACGTATCAGCCCCAGCATTTT. This encodes CASRLQGATYQPQHF. This chain joins TRBV6-1 and TRBJ1-5, with TRBD1 matching over 9 bases. This CDR3 has 15 amino acids. V lost 6 bases and J lost 5; bases outside the gene matches: 8. From germline, CDR1 is MNHNS and CDR2 SASEGT.

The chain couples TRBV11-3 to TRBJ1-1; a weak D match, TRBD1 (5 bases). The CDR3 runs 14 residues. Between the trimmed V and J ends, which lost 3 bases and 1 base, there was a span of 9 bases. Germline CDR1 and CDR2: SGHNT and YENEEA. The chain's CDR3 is CASSFGRENTEAFF. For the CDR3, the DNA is TGTGCCAGCAGCTTCGGCAGGGAGAACACTGAAGCTTTCTTT. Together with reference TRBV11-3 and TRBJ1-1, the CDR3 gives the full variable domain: EAGVVQSPRYKIIEKKQPVAFWCNPISGHNTLYWYLQNLGQGPELLIRYENEEAVDDSQLPKDRFSAERLKGVDSTLKIQPAELGDSAVYLCASSFGRENTEAFFGQGTRLTVV.

The CDR3 reads CASSQRTSGVPDTQYF. Here the CDR3 DNA reads TGCGCCAGCAGCCAGCGGACTAGCGGGGTCCCAGATACGCAGTATTTT. V is TRBV5-1 and J is TRBJ2-3; 12 bases align to TRBD2. This CDR3 has 16 residues. CDR1 and CDR2 (germline): SGHRS, YFSETQ. Germline trimming cut 4 bases from V and 4 bases from J; bases unmatched to any gene: 7.

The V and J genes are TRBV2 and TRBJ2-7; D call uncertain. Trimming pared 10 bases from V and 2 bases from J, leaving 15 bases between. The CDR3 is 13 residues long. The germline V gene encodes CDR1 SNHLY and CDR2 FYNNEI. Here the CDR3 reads CAITSDTAYEQYF. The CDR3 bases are TGTGCCATCACCTCTGACACCGCCTACGAGCAGTACTTC.

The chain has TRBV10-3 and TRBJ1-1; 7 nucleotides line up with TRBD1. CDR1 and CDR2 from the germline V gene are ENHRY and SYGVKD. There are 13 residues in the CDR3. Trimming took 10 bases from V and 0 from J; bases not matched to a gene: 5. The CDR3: CASMTGMNTEAFF. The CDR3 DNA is TGTGCCAGTATGACAGGGATGAACACTGAAGCTTTCTTT.

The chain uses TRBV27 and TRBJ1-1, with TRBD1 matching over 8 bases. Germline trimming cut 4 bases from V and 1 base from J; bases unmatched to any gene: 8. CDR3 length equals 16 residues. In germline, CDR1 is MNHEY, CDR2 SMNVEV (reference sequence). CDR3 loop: CASSWTGFFPNTEAFF. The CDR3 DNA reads TGTGCCAGCAGTTGGACAGGGTTCTTCCCGAACACTGAAGCTTTCTTT.